This T cell receptor (beta chain) comes out of a study of technical replicates of blood from a handful of donors. CDR3 length: 12 amino acids. Germline trimming cut 6 bases from V and 15 bases from J; bases unmatched to any gene: 7. Germline CDR1 MNHEY, CDR2 SVGAGI. Data came from immunoSEQ multiplex PCR; TCRdb stores just in-frame clones and leaves some out. This table holds tens of thousands of clones, roughly 89% found once. The sample taken for sequencing was T cells isolated from PBMCs. This sequence originates from a human donor in good health. J is TRBJ2-1 and V is TRBV6-5; 11 bases are a match to TRBD1. The CDR3 bases are TGTGCCAGCAGCCGCGGACAGGGGGCAGGGTTCTTC. It codes for CASSRGQGAGFF.